The 23 T cell receptor beta chains listed next were all sequenced from one sample in a study of patients and donors after allogeneic stem cell transplantation. TCRdb redid the calling of the RT-PCR reads with MiXCR, one entry per CDR3 protein. The sample lists 200,000 to 250,000 distinct CDR3 sequences; 13% to 15% were seen once. Specimen: blood, either unsorted or a sorted T cell fraction (not recorded which). These receptors were collected from a human donor who was either an allogeneic HSCT recipient or a stem cell or donor lymphocyte infusion donor (not recorded which). It is not recorded whose cells these are; they may come from a transplant donor.

This clonotype was detected a few times. The genes are TRBV5-1 and TRBJ2-2; maybe TRBD2 (5 bases). The CDR3 has 14 amino acids. Trimming removed 0 bases at V and 6 bases at J, with 9 bases between. The V gene's germline CDR1 is SGHRS and CDR2 YFSETQ. The CDR3 region is CASSLEAEAGELFF. DNA for the CDR3: TGCGCCAGCAGCTTGGAGGCGGAGGCCGGGGAGCTGTTTTTT.

This clonotype rates as medium-sized (0.01 to 0.1%). The chain joins TRBV5-1 to TRBJ1-1; 8 bases fit TRBD1. The CDR3 sequence is 14 residues long. Germline loops: CDR1 SGHRS, CDR2 YFSETQ. V gave up 6 bases and J gave up 5 bases; unmatched junction bases: 9. The chain's CDR3 is CASTIGQGKTEAFF. In nucleotides, the CDR3 is TGCGCCAGCACCATCGGACAGGGAAAAACTGAAGCTTTCTTT.

This clonotype was detected ten times or more. V and J are TRBV3-1 and TRBJ1-4; D call uncertain. Germline CDR1 reads LGHDT; CDR2 reads YNNKEL (reference sequence). The CDR3 is 14 residues long. The V end was cut by 4 bases, the J end by 8 bases, with 14 bases between. The CDR3 bases are TGTGCCAGCAGCCCCCAGCGGTGGAGAGAAAAACTGTTTTTT. Amino acids: CASSPQRWREKLFF.

This clonotype has at least ten counts. The chain links TRBV4-1 to TRBJ2-1, with TRBD2 matching over 8 bases. Germline-derived CDR1 and CDR2 are MGHRA and YSYEKL. With V trimmed by 2 bases and J by 7 bases, 7 bases remained unmatched. This CDR3 comprises 15 residues. The DNA of the CDR3 is TGCGCCAGCAGCCAATCCGGGACTAGTAGTAATGAGCAGTTCTTC. Protein sequence: CASSQSGTSSNEQFF.

Ten or more counts support this clonotype. This chain links TRBV20-1 with TRBJ2-7; 7 nucleotides match TRBD1. V lost 0 bases, J lost 3 bases, and 8 bases stayed unmatched. There are 15 residues in the CDR3. In germline, CDR1 is DFQATT, CDR2 SNEGSKA (reference sequence). The CDR3 loop reads CSARDEGQDLYEQYF. DNA for the CDR3: TGCAGTGCTAGAGATGAAGGACAGGACCTCTACGAGCAGTACTTC.

There are a few counts of this clonotype. The rearrangement uses TRBV3-1 and TRBJ2-2, with D unclear. CDR1 is LGHDT, CDR2 YNNKEL, per germline (reference sequence). Between the trimmed V and J ends, which lost 4 bases and 4 bases, there was a span of 10 bases. The CDR3 has 14 amino acids. This CDR3 is CASSLALATGELFF. CDR3 in DNA: TGTGCCAGCAGCCTAGCTTTAGCCACCGGGGAGCTGTTTTTT.

V and J are TRBV7-2 and TRBJ2-5, with 9 bases fitting TRBD2. V dropped 5 bases and J dropped 4; count of bases not matched to a gene: 5. Germline V gene sequence: CDR1 SGHTA, CDR2 FQGNSA. The CDR3 consists of 14 residues. CDR3 coding DNA: TGTGCCAGCAGCCGAGGACTAGCGTCAGAGACCCAGTACTTC. Amino acid sequence: CASSRGLASETQYF.

On this clonotype: An end of the junction differs from the germline gene, which may be a read error. V usage is TRBV5-6 and J usage is TRBJ2-1; possible D gene TRBD1, 7 bases. The CDR3 is 12 residues long. Per the germline V gene, CDR1 is SGHDT and CDR2 is YYEEEE. The CDR3 coding sequence is TGTGCCAGCAGGCCAGGGGGGTCTGAGGAGTTCTTC. Protein sequence: CASRPGGSEEFF. The full variable domain, its missing parts supplied by reference TRBV5-6 and TRBJ2-1, is DAGVTQSPTHLIKTRGQQVTLRCSPKSGHDTVSWYQQALGQGPQFIFQYYEEEERQRGNFPDRFSGHQFPNYSSELNVNALLLGDSALYLCASRPGGSEEFFGPGTRLTVL.

The rearrangement joins TRBV5-8 to TRBJ1-1; 7 bases agree with TRBD1. CDR1 is SGHTS, CDR2 YDEGEE, per germline. The V and J ends lost 4 bases and 0 bases, in that order; junction bases with no gene match: 12. This CDR3 region has 17 residues. This chain's CDR3 is CASSADRVMVMNTEAFF. As DNA, the CDR3 is TGTGCCAGCAGCGCCGACAGGGTAATGGTTATGAACACTGAAGCTTTCTTT.

This clonotype has only a few counts. J is TRBJ1-6 and V is TRBV7-6; 8 positions agree with TRBD1. CDR1 and CDR2 from the germline V gene are SGHVS and FNYEAQ. V was clipped by 5 bases and J by 3 bases; unmatched bases: 6. This CDR3 has 16 residues. Here the CDR3 reads CASSPWTGHYNSPLHF. The CDR3 bases are TGTGCCAGCAGCCCGTGGACAGGGCACTATAATTCACCCCTCCACTTT.

The chain links TRBV20-1 to TRBJ1-1; 7 positions match TRBD1. V trimming: 6 bases; J trimming: 1 base; junction bases outside the gene matches: 8. CDR3 length equals 14 residues. The germline V gene encodes CDR1 DFQATT and CDR2 SNEGSKA (reference sequence). The CDR3 reads CSAFPGGGNTEAFF. The CDR3 nucleotides read TGCAGTGCGTTTCCAGGGGGAGGGAACACTGAAGCTTTCTTT.

The rearrangement links TRBV5-1 to TRBJ1-1; TRBD1 matches at 7 bases. J was trimmed by 0 bases and V by 0 bases; bases with no gene match: 5. Germline V CDR1 and CDR2: SGHRS, YFSETQ. The CDR3 has 16 residues. CDR3 DNA sequence: TGCGCCAGCAGCTTGGTTGCCAGGGGGTTGAACACTGAAGCTTTCTTT. Encoded protein: CASSLVARGLNTEAFF.

This rearrangement joins TRBV6-1 to TRBJ2-7; 9 bases line up with TRBD2. CDR1 is MNHNS, CDR2 SASEGT, per germline. This CDR3 spans 15 amino acids. V trimming: 6 bases; J trimming: 3 bases; junction bases outside the gene matches: 9. The CDR3 DNA reads TGTGCCAGCAGCCCAACGGGCGGGAGGGGCTACGAGCAGTACTTC. Translation: CASSPTGGRGYEQYF.

This clonotype has only a few counts. This chain connects TRBV29-1 to TRBJ2-3, with D perhaps TRBD2 (6 bases). V gave up 3 bases and J gave up 0 bases, with 7 bases separating them. Germline V gene lookup returns CDR1 SQVTM and CDR2 ANQGSEA. The CDR3 sequence is 13 residues long. For the CDR3, the DNA is TGCAGCGTTGAGGGAGGTAGCACAGATACGCAGTATTTT. Translation: CSVEGGSTDTQYF.

V usage is TRBV7-6 and J usage is TRBJ2-2; TRBD2 matches 7 bases. Germline V gives CDR1 SGHVS, CDR2 FNYEAQ. This CDR3 comprises 18 residues. The J segment lost 3 bases and the V segment lost 5 bases, leaving 15 bases of the junction unmatched. The CDR3 coding sequence is TGTGCCAGCAGCCAATTTATCGGGAGGAGGGCCGACACCGGGGAGCTGTTTTTT. Translating it yields CASSQFIGRRADTGELFF. The variable domain in full, completed from reference TRBV7-6 and TRBJ2-2, reads GAGVSQSPRYKVTKRGQDVALRCDPISGHVSLYWYRQALGQGPEFLTYFNYEAQQDKSGLPNDRFSAERPEGSISTLTIQRTEQRDSAMYRCASSQFIGRRADTGELFFGEGSRLTVL.

V usage is TRBV20-1 and J usage is TRBJ2-7, with D tentatively TRBD2 (7 bases). CDR1 DFQATT and CDR2 SNEGSKA come from the germline V gene (reference sequence). The CDR3 has 12 amino acids. V dropped 7 bases and J dropped 3 bases, with 13 bases sitting between them. The CDR3 sequence is CSGGGSFYEQYF. CDR3 nucleotide sequence: TGCAGTGGGGGGGGCAGTTTCTACGAGCAGTACTTC.

The gene calls are TRBV6-5 and TRBJ2-1, with unresolved D. CDR1 and CDR2 from the germline V gene are MNHEY and SVGAGI. The CDR3 contains 15 residues. Trimming left V 2 bases short and J 7 bases short, with 15 bases between. The DNA for the CDR3 is TGTGCCAGCAGTTACACTACCGCCCCAGGTAATGAGCAGTTCTTC. It encodes CASSYTTAPGNEQFF.

The sample holds many counts of this clonotype. V gene TRBV20-1 combines with J gene TRBJ2-5, with a possible D match to TRBD2 (6 bases). From germline, CDR1 is DFQATT and CDR2 SNEGSKA (reference sequence). Trimming removed 3 bases from V and 5 bases from J, with 16 bases in between. The CDR3 consists of 14 residues. The CDR3 loop is CSASPTAGGETQYF. The DNA for the CDR3 is TGCAGTGCTAGCCCGACAGCTGGGGGGGAGACCCAGTACTTC.

This clonotype has a count of ten or more. This rearrangement joins TRBV11-3 to TRBJ2-7; unclear D gene. The V end was cut by 5 bases, the J end by 0 bases, with 14 bases between. Germline CDR1 and CDR2: SGHNT and YENEEA. This CDR3 has 15 amino acids. CDR3 amino acids: CASSPNSAGSYEQYF. The DNA of the CDR3 is TGTGCCAGCAGCCCAAACTCGGCTGGCTCCTACGAGCAGTACTTC.

This clonotype has a count of ten or more. This sequence joins TRBV6-6 and TRBJ1-1; a possible D gene is TRBD1 (5 bases). V gave up 8 bases and J gave up 0 bases, with 10 bases separating them. From germline, CDR1 is MNHNY and CDR2 SVGAGI (reference sequence). This CDR3 has 13 residues. The CDR3 loop reads CASVLQVNTEAFF. The CDR3, as DNA: TGTGCCAGCGTTCTACAGGTGAACACTGAAGCTTTCTTT.

This clonotype was seen at least ten times. The chain combines TRBV12-3 or TRBV12-4 with TRBJ1-1; tentative D call: TRBD1 (6 bases). The V end lost 6 bases, the J end lost 1 base, and 18 bases lay between the germline ends. This CDR3 is built from 16 residues. The CDR3 spells CASSPLRPTGNTEAFF. The DNA for the CDR3 is TGTGCCAGCAGCCCACTCAGACCGACAGGGAACACTGAAGCTTTCTTT.

This clonotype was counted many times. The chain uses TRBV5-1 and TRBJ2-2; TRBD2 agrees at 11 bases. The J segment lost 4 bases and the V segment lost 4 bases, leaving 12 bases of the junction unmatched. The CDR3 runs 18 residues. Looked up from germline, CDR1 is SGHRS and CDR2 is YFSETQ. This chain's CDR3 is CASSPKRLAGSGTGELFF. The CDR3 coding sequence is TGCGCCAGCAGCCCGAAAAGACTAGCGGGATCGGGCACCGGGGAGCTGTTTTTT.

This clonotype was seen a few times. The rearrangement links TRBV20-1 to TRBJ2-1; TRBD1 agrees at 9 bases. The CDR3 sequence is 17 residues long. V shed 3 bases and J 1 base; nucleotides not matched to a gene: 10. Germline V gene lookup returns CDR1 DFQATT and CDR2 SNEGSKA (reference sequence). Here the CDR3 reads CSARPDRGNPSYNEQFF. CDR3 coding DNA: TGCAGTGCTAGGCCGGACAGGGGCAATCCGTCCTACAATGAGCAGTTCTTC.